This entry is about one T cell receptor (beta chain). Its antigen is not known. This entry belongs to a study of cytomegalovirus exposure and HLA in healthy donors. Study-level results: TCR beta V segments were, for the most part, productive about 87% or about 30% of the time in an earlier analysis.

The PCR contained 60 Vbeta and 13 Jbeta primers. In the original processing: In a later analysis, about 9.9 million of 83 million or so unique beta chains occurred in at least two donors. Produced via immunoSEQ multiplex PCR; TCRdb's table is partial and in-frame only. That table is the source of V, J and clone size, and D and trimming were worked out from the DNA. Found here are around 78,000 clones, about four fifths of them singletons; the top ten hold roughly 2.3%. Though nominally healthy at sampling, donors likely had unrecorded immune exposures. Material for sequencing was PBMCs. The TCR comes from a woman aged 45-65 years in good health and CMV-seronegative.

The CDR3: CASTDRGTDTQYF. Here the CDR3 DNA reads TGTGCCTCGACGGACAGGGGCACAGATACGCAGTATTTT. This rearrangement joins TRBV28 to TRBJ2-3; 8 bases match TRBD1. CDR1 and CDR2 (germline): MDHEN, SYDVKM. J was trimmed by 1 base and V by 11 bases; bases with no gene match: 5. There are 13 residues in the CDR3.